Listed below are T cell receptor beta chains from one sample, sequenced in a study of beta chain features in type 1 diabetes. The assay was immunoSEQ multiplex PCR, and TCRdb's table has in-frame clones only and misses some. Counted here are tens of thousands of clones, 50% to 55% occurring once; the ten biggest clones make up 2% to 3%. Input material: Tregs from blood. The receptors originated from a woman aged 40 to 50 with type 1 diabetes. The conserved cysteine and the conserved F or W are not part of the CDR3 here. Each record gives: V gene, CDR3 protein.

TRBV5-6	ASSLVGGRSRYGYT
TRBV7-2	ASSFSAGDSYEQY
TRBV15	ATSRPAGGDNEQF
TRBV9	ASSLNNEQF
TRBV25-1	ASSKRGAGNIQY
TRBV7-2	ASSPLNYGYT
TRBV5-1	ASSSGETQY
TRBV7-9	ASSPRGGNLGKNSPLH
TRBV5-1	ASSLGGGGTPTPQF
TRBV7-9	ASSWGRNTQY
TRBV28	ASSTRVEQF
TRBV5-1	ASSQSGTSGKYNEQF
TRBV7-3	ASSLGRWGGQF
TRBV29-1	SAGTFSSYNEQF
TRBV13	ASSFYPGQLGNTIY
TRBV30	ACTAEGRNEQF
TRBV5-6	ASSFPGQGDTEAF
TRBV6-5	ASSYSPGYYEQY
TRBV7-9	ASSLCEGGRDTEAF
TRBV28	ASAPVGAGQGGYT
TRBV9	ASSVDGGPSSYNEQF
TRBV19	ASSGSGYQETQY
TRBV5-1	ASSRTGTHNEQF
TRBV6-5	ASWDRVGEQY
TRBV27	ASSLNRGTEAF
TRBV29-1	SVSSMVARAGRSDTQY
TRBV28	ASSSTGDNQPQH
TRBV25-1	ASLITGGVDNQPQH
TRBV28	ASSSYTEAF